This T cell receptor beta chain is drawn from a study of cytomegalovirus exposure and HLA in healthy donors. Study-level background: Early release data held 85 million or so unique TCRs from HLA-typed donors.

In the case of this clone: Its antigen is undetermined.

Primers: 60 Vbeta forward and 13 Jbeta reverse. Measured with immunoSEQ multiplex PCR; TCRdb has only the in-frame clones, and not every one. The repertoire consists of approximately 110,000 clones, with about 84% occurring once and the leading ten covering more than 3%. The study, taken as a whole, reports: Rare sequences made up most TCRs, while some public TCRs were found in many donors.

Germline V gene data show CDR1 as MNHEY and CDR2 as SMNVEV (reference sequence). The junction had 14 bases not matched to a gene; V was cut back by 5 bases and J by 9 bases. The CDR3 is 15 residues long. The chain employs TRBV27 and TRBJ2-3; 7 bases align to TRBD2. The sequenced material came from PBMCs. This TCR was sampled from a man in his forties in good health and CMV-seronegative. DNA for the CDR3: TGTGCCAGCAGTGTCTTTTTGGGGGGGAGTCGGACGCAGTATTTT. Translating gives CASSVFLGGSRTQYF.